This paragraph covers one T cell receptor beta chain sequence. Its antigen is currently unknown. The sample belongs to a study of brain T cells in children with intractable seizures. Findings and limits, study-wide: Pre- and post-surgery blood differed in depth, so pre-surgery absences may be undersampling.

The repertoire was sequenced with immunoSEQ multiplex PCR; TCRdb's copy has only in-frame clones and lacks some. Here the sample spans about 340,000 clones, roughly 93% being singletons. The time point is: blood from clinic visit 5 months post-surgery; TSC patient then seizure free. Surgery cases with the highest brain T cell transcript signatures were chosen for sequencing. At least one anti-epileptic drug was given before surgery. The CDR3 has 15 residues. Germline CDR1 and CDR2: SGHTA and FQGNSA. V was pared by 5 bases and J by 1 base, with 12 bases between. The sample here was peripheral blood, taken about 5 months after surgery. This chain uses TRBV7-2 with TRBJ2-4; D gene uncertain. The TCR sequence derives from a boy younger than two with tuberous sclerosis and intractable seizures. The CDR3 sequence is CASSRIDGAKNIQYF. The DNA for the CDR3 is TGTGCCAGCAGCAGGATCGATGGGGCCAAAAACATTCAGTACTTC.